This T cell receptor beta chain was recorded in a study of shared clonotypes between healthy human individuals. Note on this clone: This sample also contains other DNA sequences that code for the same CDR3.

The material for each subset, its genomic DNA, was split evenly across several immunoSEQ plates. As processed by the authors: With immunoSEQ giving junction-only sequences and no quality scores, filtering differed. Assay: immunoSEQ multiplex PCR; the TCRdb copy retains only in-frame clones and omits some. The V and J calls and clone size are taken from that table; D and trimming were inferred from the DNA. This table holds nearly 1 million clones, about three quarters found once. The germline V gene encodes CDR1 SGHAT and CDR2 FQNNGV. The V segment lost 5 bases and the J segment 1 base; nucleotides outside the gene matches: 0. The length of the CDR3 is 13 residues.

The sample comprised memory CD4+ T cells sorted from blood. Subset here: CD45RA-negative fraction. The TCR sequence derives from a man in his late teens or twenties in good health. The chain carries TRBV11-2 and TRBJ2-3; the match to TRBD2 covers 7 bases. This CDR3 reads CASSLAGTDTQYF. The CDR3 nucleotides are TGTGCCAGCAGCCTAGCGGGCACAGATACGCAGTATTTT.